The text below deals with one T cell receptor beta chain. The data belong to a study of T cell changes during pregnancy in multiple sclerosis. Using immunoSEQ multiplex PCR, the repertoire was profiled, and TCRdb retains in-frame clones only, with some absent. The table has roughly 45,000 clones, about nine tenths seen once. The CDR3 is made up of 16 amino acids. V lost 1 base and J 7 bases, leaving 18 bases between the germline ends. CDR1 SGHDT and CDR2 YYEEEE come from the germline V gene. This clonotype originated in a female donor with multiple sclerosis, enrolled in a pregnancy study. The genes are TRBV5-6 and TRBJ1-3; D is unresolved. Sequences were derived from CD8+ T cells from peripheral blood mononuclear cells, sampled after pregnancy. CDR3 region: CASSLHPGLLRNTIYF. DNA of the CDR3: TGTGCCAGCAGCTTGCATCCAGGACTCCTAAGGAACACCATATATTTT. The whole variable domain, remainder taken from reference TRBV5-6 and TRBJ1-3, is DAGVTQSPTHLIKTRGQQVTLRCSPKSGHDTVSWYQQALGQGPQFIFQYYEEEERQRGNFPDRFSGHQFPNYSSELNVNALLLGDSALYLCASSLHPGLLRNTIYFGEGSWLTVV.